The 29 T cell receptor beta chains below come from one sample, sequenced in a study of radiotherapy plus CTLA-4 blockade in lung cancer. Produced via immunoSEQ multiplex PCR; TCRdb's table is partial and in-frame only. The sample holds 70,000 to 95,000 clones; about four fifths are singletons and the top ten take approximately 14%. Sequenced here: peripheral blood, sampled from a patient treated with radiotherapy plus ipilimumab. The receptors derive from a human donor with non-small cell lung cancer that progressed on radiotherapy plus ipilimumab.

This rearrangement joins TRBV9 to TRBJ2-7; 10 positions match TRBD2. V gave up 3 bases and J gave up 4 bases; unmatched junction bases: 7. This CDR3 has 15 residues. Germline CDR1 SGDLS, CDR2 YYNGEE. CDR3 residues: CASSAESGGVYEQYF. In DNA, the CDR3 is TGTGCCAGCAGCGCCGAAAGCGGGGGGGTATACGAGCAGTACTTC.

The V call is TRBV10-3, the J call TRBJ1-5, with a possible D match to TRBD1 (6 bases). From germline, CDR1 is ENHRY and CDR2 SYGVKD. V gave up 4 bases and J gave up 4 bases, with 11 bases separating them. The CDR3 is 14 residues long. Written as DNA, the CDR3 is TGTGCCATCAGTGTGGGACAACCAAATCAGCCCCAGCATTTT. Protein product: CAISVGQPNQPQHF.

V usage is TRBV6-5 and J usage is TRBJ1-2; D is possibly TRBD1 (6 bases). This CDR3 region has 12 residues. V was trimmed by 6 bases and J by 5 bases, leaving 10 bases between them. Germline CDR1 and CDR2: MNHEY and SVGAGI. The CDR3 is CASSLQGYGYTF. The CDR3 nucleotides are TGTGCCAGCAGCCTACAGGGATATGGCTACACCTTC.

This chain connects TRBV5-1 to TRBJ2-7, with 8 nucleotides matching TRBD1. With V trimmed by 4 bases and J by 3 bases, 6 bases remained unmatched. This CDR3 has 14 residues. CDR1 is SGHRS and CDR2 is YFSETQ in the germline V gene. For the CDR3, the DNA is TGCGCCAGCAGCCAGGGGGACAGGTTCTACGAGCAGTACTTC. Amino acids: CASSQGDRFYEQYF.

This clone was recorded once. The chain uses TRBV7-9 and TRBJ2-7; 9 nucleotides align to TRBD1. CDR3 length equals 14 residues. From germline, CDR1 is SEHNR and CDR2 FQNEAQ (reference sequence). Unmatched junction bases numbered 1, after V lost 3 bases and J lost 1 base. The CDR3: CASSFDRGSYEQYF. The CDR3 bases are TGTGCCAGCAGCTTCGACAGGGGGTCCTACGAGCAGTACTTC.

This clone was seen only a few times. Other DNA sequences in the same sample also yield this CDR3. The DNA for the CDR3 is TGTGCCAGCAGCTTCTCCTACGAGCAGTACTTC. This sequence encodes CASSFSYEQYF. This chain links TRBV7-9 with TRBJ2-7; D not resolved. Germline V gene sequence: CDR1 SEHNR, CDR2 FQNEAQ (reference sequence). The CDR3 length is 11 residues. The V end lost 3 bases, the J end lost 0 bases, and 0 bases lay between the germline ends. Based on the CDR3 plus reference TRBV7-9 and TRBJ2-7, the full variable domain is DTGVSQNPRHKITKRGQNVTFRCDPISEHNRLYWYRQTLGQGPEFLTYFQNEAQLEKSRLLSDRFSAERPKGSFSTLEIQRTEQGDSAMYLCASSFSYEQYFGPGTRLTVT.

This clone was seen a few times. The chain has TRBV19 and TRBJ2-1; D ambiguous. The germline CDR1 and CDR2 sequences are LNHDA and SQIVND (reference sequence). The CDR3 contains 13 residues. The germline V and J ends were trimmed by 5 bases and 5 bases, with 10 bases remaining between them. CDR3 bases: TGTGCCAGTAGTTGGACCGCTAACAATGAGCAGTTCTTC. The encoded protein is CASSWTANNEQFF.

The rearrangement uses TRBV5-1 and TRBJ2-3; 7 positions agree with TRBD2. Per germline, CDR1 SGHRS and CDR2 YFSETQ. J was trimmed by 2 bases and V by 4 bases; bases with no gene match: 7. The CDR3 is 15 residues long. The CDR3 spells CASSPKRDPTDTQYF. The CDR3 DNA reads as TGCGCCAGCAGCCCGAAGCGGGACCCCACAGATACGCAGTATTTT. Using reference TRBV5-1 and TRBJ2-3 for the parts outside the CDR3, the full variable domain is KAGVTQTPRYLIKTRGQQVTLSCSPISGHRSVSWYQQTPGQGLQFLFEYFSETQRNKGNFPGRFSGRQFSNSRSEMNVSTLELGDSALYLCASSPKRDPTDTQYFGPGTRLTVL.

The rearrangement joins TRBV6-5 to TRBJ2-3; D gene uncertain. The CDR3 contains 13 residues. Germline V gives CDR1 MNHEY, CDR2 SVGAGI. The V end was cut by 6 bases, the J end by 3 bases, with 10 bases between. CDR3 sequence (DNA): TGTGCCAGCAGCCGGGCCTATACAGATACGCAGTATTTT. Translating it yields CASSRAYTDTQYF.

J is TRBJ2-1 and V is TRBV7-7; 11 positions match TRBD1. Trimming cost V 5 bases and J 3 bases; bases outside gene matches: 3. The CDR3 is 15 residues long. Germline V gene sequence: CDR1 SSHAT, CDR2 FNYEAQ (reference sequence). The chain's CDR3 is CASSPGTGGYNEQFF. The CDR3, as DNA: TGTGCCAGCAGCCCCGGGACAGGGGGCTACAATGAGCAGTTCTTC.

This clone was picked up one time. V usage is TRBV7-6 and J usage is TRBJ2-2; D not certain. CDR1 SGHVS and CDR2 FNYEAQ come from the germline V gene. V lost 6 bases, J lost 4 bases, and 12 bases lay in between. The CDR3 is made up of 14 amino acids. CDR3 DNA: TGTGCCAGCAGAGTGGGATCAGGCACCGGGGAGCTGTTTTTT. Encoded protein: CASRVGSGTGELFF.

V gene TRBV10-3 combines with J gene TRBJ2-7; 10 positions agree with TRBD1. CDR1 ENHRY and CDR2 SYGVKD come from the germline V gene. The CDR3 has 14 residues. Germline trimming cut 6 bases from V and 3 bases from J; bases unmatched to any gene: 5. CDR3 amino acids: CAIRGTGVLYEQYF. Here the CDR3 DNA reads TGTGCCATCAGGGGGACAGGGGTTCTCTACGAGCAGTACTTC.

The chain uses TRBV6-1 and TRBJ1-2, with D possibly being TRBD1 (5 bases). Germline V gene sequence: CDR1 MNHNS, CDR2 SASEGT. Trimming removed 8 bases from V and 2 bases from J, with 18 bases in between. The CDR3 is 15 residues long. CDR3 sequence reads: CASSRGASSNYGYTF. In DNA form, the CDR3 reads TGTGCCAGCTCCCGGGGCGCCTCCAGCAACTATGGCTACACCTTC.

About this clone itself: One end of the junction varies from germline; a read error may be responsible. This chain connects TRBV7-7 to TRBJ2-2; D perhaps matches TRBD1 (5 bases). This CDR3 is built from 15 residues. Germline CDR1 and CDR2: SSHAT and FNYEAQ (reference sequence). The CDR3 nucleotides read TGTGCTAGCAGCTTATCACAGGCTAACACCGGGGAGCTGTTTTTT. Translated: CASSLSQANTGELFF. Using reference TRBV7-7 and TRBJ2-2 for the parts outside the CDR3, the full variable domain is GAGVSQSPRYKVTKRGQDVTLRCDPISSHATLYWYQQALGQGPEFLTYFNYEAQPDKSGLPSDRFSAERPEGSISTLTIQRTEQRDSAMYRCASSLSQANTGELFFGEGSRLTVL.

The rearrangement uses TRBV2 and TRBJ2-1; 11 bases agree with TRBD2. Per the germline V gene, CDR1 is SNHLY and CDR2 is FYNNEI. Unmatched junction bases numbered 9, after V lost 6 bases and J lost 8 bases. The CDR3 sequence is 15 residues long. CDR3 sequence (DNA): TGTGCCAGCAGCGAAACTAGCGGGGGTAGGGATGAGCAGTTCTTC. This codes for CASSETSGGRDEQFF.

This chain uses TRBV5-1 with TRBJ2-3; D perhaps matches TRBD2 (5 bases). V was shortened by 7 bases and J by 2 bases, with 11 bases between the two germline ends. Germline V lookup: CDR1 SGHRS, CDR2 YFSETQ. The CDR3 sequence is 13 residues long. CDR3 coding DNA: TGCGCCAGCGGAAAGGACTTCACAGATACGCAGTATTTT. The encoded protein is CASGKDFTDTQYF.

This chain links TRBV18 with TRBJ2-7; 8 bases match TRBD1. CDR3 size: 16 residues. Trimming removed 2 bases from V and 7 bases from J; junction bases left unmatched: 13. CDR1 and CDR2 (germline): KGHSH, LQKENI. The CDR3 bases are TGTGCCAGCTCACCAATCGGACAGGGTGGGACAAGGGAGCAGTACTTC. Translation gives CASSPIGQGGTREQYF. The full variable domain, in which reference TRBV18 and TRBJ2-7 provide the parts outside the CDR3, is NAGVMQNPRHLVRRRGQEARLRCSPMKGHSHVYWYRQLPEEGLKFMVYLQKENIIDESGMPKERFSAEFPKEGPSILRIQQVVRGDSAAYFCASSPIGQGGTREQYFGPGTRLTVT.

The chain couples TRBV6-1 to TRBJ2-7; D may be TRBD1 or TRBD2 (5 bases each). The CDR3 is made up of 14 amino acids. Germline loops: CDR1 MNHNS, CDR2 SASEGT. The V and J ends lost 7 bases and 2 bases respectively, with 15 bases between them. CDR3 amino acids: CASTLEGRAYEQYF. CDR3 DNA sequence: TGTGCCAGCACCTTAGAGGGACGGGCCTACGAGCAGTACTTC.

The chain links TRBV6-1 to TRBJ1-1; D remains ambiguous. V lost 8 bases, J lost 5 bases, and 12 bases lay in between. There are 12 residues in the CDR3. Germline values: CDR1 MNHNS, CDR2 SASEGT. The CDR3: CASPRLGTEAFF. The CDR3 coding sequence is TGTGCCAGCCCTCGGTTGGGGACTGAAGCTTTCTTT.

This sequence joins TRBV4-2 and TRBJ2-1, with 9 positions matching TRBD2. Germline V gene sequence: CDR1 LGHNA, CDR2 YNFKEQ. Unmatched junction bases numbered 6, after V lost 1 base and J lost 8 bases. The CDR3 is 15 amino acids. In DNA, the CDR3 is TGTGCCAGCAGCCAAGTGGGGCGGGGGGGCGATGAGCAGTTCTTC. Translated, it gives CASSQVGRGGDEQFF.

The chain's CDR3 is CASSLVSRDSYGYTF. CDR3 DNA sequence: TGTGCCAGCAGCTTGGTTTCAAGGGATAGCTATGGCTACACCTTC. The chain carries TRBV5-4 and TRBJ1-2; D is uncertain. Trimming removed 0 bases at V and 4 bases at J, with 13 bases between. Germline V gene lookup returns CDR1 SGHNT and CDR2 YYREEE (reference sequence). CDR3 length: 15 residues.

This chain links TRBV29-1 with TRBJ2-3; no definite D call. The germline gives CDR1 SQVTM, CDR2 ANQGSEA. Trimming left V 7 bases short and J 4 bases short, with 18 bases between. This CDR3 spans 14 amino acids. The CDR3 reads CSALTDRPADTQYF. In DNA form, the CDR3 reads TGCAGCGCCCTCACCGATCGACCGGCAGATACGCAGTATTTT.

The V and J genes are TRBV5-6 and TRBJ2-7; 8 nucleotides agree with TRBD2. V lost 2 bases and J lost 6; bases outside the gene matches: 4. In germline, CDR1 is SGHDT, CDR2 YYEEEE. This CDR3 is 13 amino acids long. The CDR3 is CASSFAGGLEQYF. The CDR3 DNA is TGTGCCAGCAGCTTTGCGGGGGGTCTCGAGCAGTACTTC. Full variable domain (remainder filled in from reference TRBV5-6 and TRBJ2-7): DAGVTQSPTHLIKTRGQQVTLRCSPKSGHDTVSWYQQALGQGPQFIFQYYEEEERQRGNFPDRFSGHQFPNYSSELNVNALLLGDSALYLCASSFAGGLEQYFGPGTRLTVT.

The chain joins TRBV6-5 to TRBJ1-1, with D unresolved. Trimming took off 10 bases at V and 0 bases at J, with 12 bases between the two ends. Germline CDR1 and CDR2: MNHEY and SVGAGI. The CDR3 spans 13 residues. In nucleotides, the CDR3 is TGTGCCACTCTCAGGTCGGTGAACACTGAAGCTTTCTTT. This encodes CATLRSVNTEAFF.

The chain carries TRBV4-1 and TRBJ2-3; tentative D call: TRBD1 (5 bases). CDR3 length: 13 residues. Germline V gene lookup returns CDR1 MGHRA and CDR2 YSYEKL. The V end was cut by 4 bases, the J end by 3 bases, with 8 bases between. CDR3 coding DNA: TGCGCCAGCAGCCTCAGGGATACAGATACGCAGTATTTT. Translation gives CASSLRDTDTQYF.

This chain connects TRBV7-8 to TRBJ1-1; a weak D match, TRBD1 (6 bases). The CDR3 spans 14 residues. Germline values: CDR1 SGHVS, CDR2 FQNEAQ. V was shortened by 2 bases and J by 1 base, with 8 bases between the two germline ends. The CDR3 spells CASSLQTGNTEAFF. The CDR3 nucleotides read TGTGCCAGCAGCTTACAGACAGGGAACACTGAAGCTTTCTTT.

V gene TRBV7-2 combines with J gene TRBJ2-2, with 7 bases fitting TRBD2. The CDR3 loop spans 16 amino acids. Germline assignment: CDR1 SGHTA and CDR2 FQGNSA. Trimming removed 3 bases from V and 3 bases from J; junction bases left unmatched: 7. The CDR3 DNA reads TGTGCCAGCAGCTTGGTGGGCGGGAGAGACACCGGGGAGCTGTTTTTT. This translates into CASSLVGGRDTGELFF.

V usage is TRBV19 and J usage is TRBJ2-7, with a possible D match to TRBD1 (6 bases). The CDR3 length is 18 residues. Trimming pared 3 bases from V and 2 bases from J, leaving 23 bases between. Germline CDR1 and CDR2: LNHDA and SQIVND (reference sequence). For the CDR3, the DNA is TGTGCCAGTAGTATGGTTGGCGCGACAGGCACTTTCCCCTACGAGCAGTACTTC. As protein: CASSMVGATGTFPYEQYF.

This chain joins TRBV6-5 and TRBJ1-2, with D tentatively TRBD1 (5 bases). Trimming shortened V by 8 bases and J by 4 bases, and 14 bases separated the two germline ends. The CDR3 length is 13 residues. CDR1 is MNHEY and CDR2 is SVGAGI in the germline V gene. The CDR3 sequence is CASFEGVGYGYTF. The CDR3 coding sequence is TGTGCCAGCTTTGAAGGGGTCGGCTATGGCTACACCTTC.